These 15 T cell receptor beta chains share one sample of origin, sequenced in a study of CD8 T cells in ankylosing spondylitis. TCRdb re-analysed the 5' RACE reads in MiXCR, keeping a single row per CDR3 protein. Among around 150,000 distinct CDR3 sequences listed, more than 40% were seen once. The sample consisted of synovial fluid, either unsorted or a sorted T cell fraction (not recorded which). The receptors originated from a male donor with ankylosing spondylitis.

DNA of the CDR3: TGTGCCAGCAGCTTGGGGGGACAGTTTGAAGCTTTCTTT. It is translated as CASSLGGQFEAFF. The chain carries TRBV7-9 and TRBJ1-1; 7 bases are shared with TRBD1. This CDR3 has 13 residues. Per the germline V gene, CDR1 is SEHNR and CDR2 is FQNEAQ (reference sequence). J gave up 7 bases and V 3 bases, and 5 bases lay outside the gene matches.

The count of this clonotype is one. The rearrangement links TRBV5-1 to TRBJ2-1; 8 bases agree with TRBD1. CDR1 SGHRS and CDR2 YFSETQ come from the germline V gene. CDR3 length equals 17 residues. The V and J ends lost 0 bases and 5 bases, in that order; junction bases with no gene match: 10. CDR3 amino acids: CASSLGPRTGQDNEQFF. CDR3 in DNA: TGCGCCAGCAGCTTGGGGCCCCGGACGGGACAGGACAATGAGCAGTTCTTC. The variable domain in full, with the rest retrieved from reference TRBV5-1 and TRBJ2-1, is KAGVTQTPRYLIKTRGQQVTLSCSPISGHRSVSWYQQTPGQGLQFLFEYFSETQRNKGNFPGRFSGRQFSNSRSEMNVSTLELGDSALYLCASSLGPRTGQDNEQFFGPGTRLTVL.

The CDR3 reads CASRAGESGVNTGELFF. In DNA form, the CDR3 reads TGTGCCAGCAGGGCAGGGGAGAGCGGGGTCAACACCGGGGAGCTGTTTTTT. J is TRBJ2-2 and V is TRBV5-6; tentative D call: TRBD2 (7 bases). Looked up from germline, CDR1 is SGHDT and CDR2 is YYEEEE. Trimming stripped 5 bases from V and 2 bases from J, with 19 bases between. This CDR3 contains 17 residues.

V gene TRBV18 combines with J gene TRBJ1-2; 12 bases are shared with TRBD1. V lost 2 bases to trimming and J lost 6 bases; unmatched junction nucleotides: 10. The CDR3 runs 17 residues. Germline V gives CDR1 KGHSH, CDR2 LQKENI. CDR3 in DNA: TGTGCCAGCTCACCAGTTTGGGACAGGGGGCGTGAAAATGGCTACACCTTC. Translated: CASSPVWDRGRENGYTF.

This clonotype was counted a few times. The rearrangement uses TRBV11-2 and TRBJ2-3, with 13 bases lining up with TRBD2. This CDR3 has 18 amino acids. V dropped 6 bases and J dropped 2; count of bases not matched to a gene: 11. Germline V CDR1 and CDR2: SGHAT, FQNNGV. The CDR3 nucleotides read TGTGCCAGCAGTAGCCGGTGGGGGACTAGCGGGGACACAGATACGCAGTATTTT. It specifies CASSSRWGTSGDTDTQYF.

This clonotype was observed many times. The chain combines TRBV15 with TRBJ2-7; TRBD1 aligns across 10 bases. V gave up 0 bases and J gave up 5 bases; unmatched junction bases: 4. The CDR3 is made up of 15 amino acids. Germline CDR1 and CDR2: LNHNV and YYDKDF (reference sequence). CDR3 coding DNA: TGTGCCACCAGCAGAGAGGGACAGGGGTCCGACGAGCAGTACTTC. Its translation is CATSREGQGSDEQYF.

This clonotype was seen a handful of times. CDR3 nucleotide sequence: TGTGCCAGCAGTCCCGTCAGGGTTTTCGCATACAATGAGCAGTTCTTC. Amino acids: CASSPVRVFAYNEQFF. The chain recombines TRBV12-3 or TRBV12-4 with TRBJ2-1; weak D call: TRBD1 (5 bases). This CDR3 is 16 amino acids long. V was trimmed by 5 bases and J by 4 bases, leaving 18 bases between them.

The chain has TRBV11-2 and TRBJ2-5; maybe TRBD2 (6 bases). Germline V gene sequence: CDR1 SGHAT, CDR2 FQNNGV. This CDR3 has 15 amino acids. Trimming cost V 5 bases and J 5 bases, with 18 bases left between them. CDR3: CASSPLAGRWETQYF. In DNA, the CDR3 is TGTGCCAGCAGCCCGCTGGCGGGGAGGTGGGAGACCCAGTACTTC.

The chain joins TRBV10-3 to TRBJ2-3; the match to TRBD2 covers 9 bases. CDR3 size: 15 residues. Germline CDR1 is ENHRY and CDR2 is SYGVKD. The V gene end was trimmed by 1 base and the J gene end by 6 bases; junction bases not matched to a gene: 5. Here the CDR3 DNA reads TGTGCCATCAGTGAGTGGGGACTAGCCCTGGATACGCAGTATTTT. The encoded protein is CAISEWGLALDTQYF.

The rearrangement links TRBV7-4 to TRBJ2-2; 7 bases are a match to TRBD2. CDR3 length: 12 residues. The V segment lost 7 bases and the J segment 7 bases; nucleotides outside the gene matches: 3. CDR1 and CDR2 from the germline V gene are SGHVT and SQSDAQ. The CDR3: CASIQRGGELFF. The CDR3 DNA reads as TGTGCCAGCATCCAGCGGGGCGGGGAGCTGTTTTTT.

The rearrangement uses TRBV20-1 and TRBJ1-2; D unresolved. Looked up from germline, CDR1 is DFQATT and CDR2 is SNEGSKA (reference sequence). This CDR3 comprises 13 residues. V lost 4 bases and J 4 bases, leaving 13 bases between the germline ends. CDR3 in DNA: TGCAGTGCTAAGAATTGGGTCCTCTATGGCTACACCTTC. Translating gives CSAKNWVLYGYTF.

This chain links TRBV18 with TRBJ2-1; TRBD2 aligns across 8 bases. The V gene's germline CDR1 is KGHSH and CDR2 LQKENI. The V segment lost 2 bases and the J segment 9 bases; nucleotides outside the gene matches: 6. The CDR3 covers 14 residues. The CDR3 region is CASSPTGGRLEQFF. DNA of the CDR3: TGTGCCAGCTCACCAACGGGAGGGAGACTTGAGCAGTTCTTC.

The chain is built from TRBV10-2 and TRBJ2-3; unclear D gene. V was cut by 3 bases and J by 2 bases, with 9 bases left in between. Germline V gene sequence: CDR1 WSHSY, CDR2 SAAADI. The CDR3 totals 14 residues. The CDR3 loop is CASSDPPYTDTQYF. The CDR3 DNA reads TGCGCCAGCAGTGATCCCCCGTACACAGATACGCAGTATTTT.

The chain joins TRBV12-3 or TRBV12-4 to TRBJ2-5; 9 bases agree with TRBD1. The CDR3 runs to 14 residues. J lost 4 bases, V lost 5 bases, and 5 bases had no gene match. Here the CDR3 DNA reads TGTGCCAGCAGTCCCTGGACAGGGGTAGAGACCCAGTACTTC. Residues: CASSPWTGVETQYF.

The V and J genes are TRBV6-1 and TRBJ1-1; weak D call: TRBD1 (6 bases). The CDR3 runs to 15 residues. The V end lost 2 bases, the J end lost 0 bases, and 10 bases lay between the germline ends. CDR1 and CDR2 from the germline V gene are MNHNS and SASEGT. The CDR3 protein is CASSEQGIMNTEAFF. The CDR3 nucleotides read TGTGCCAGCAGTGAACAGGGGATCATGAACACTGAAGCTTTCTTT.